These 8 T cell receptor beta chains came from one sample sequenced in a study of T cell changes during pregnancy in multiple sclerosis. The assay was immunoSEQ multiplex PCR, and TCRdb's table has in-frame clones only and misses some. The sample shows 95,000 to 150,000 clones, roughly 92% of them seen only once. The material was peripheral blood, obtained before pregnancy. These receptors were collected from a female donor with multiple sclerosis, enrolled in a pregnancy study.

DNA of the CDR3: TGTGCCAGCAGCCGTCTGGGTGGGACAGCTAATGAAAAACTGTTTTTT. Amino acids: CASSRLGGTANEKLFF. The chain joins TRBV11-2 to TRBJ1-4, with 7 bases identical to TRBD1. Germline-derived CDR1 and CDR2 are SGHAT and FQNNGV. The CDR3 is 16 amino acids. V was clipped by 5 bases and J by 3 bases; unmatched bases: 9.

This chain links TRBV27 with TRBJ2-6; D might be TRBD1 (5 bases). In germline, CDR1 is MNHEY, CDR2 SMNVEV (reference sequence). The CDR3 spans 14 residues. V gave up 5 bases and J gave up 4 bases, with 9 bases separating them. The CDR3 spells CASSPGFGANVLTF. The CDR3 DNA reads TGTGCCAGCAGTCCAGGGTTCGGGGCCAACGTCCTGACTTTC.

The J gene is TRBJ1-2, the V gene TRBV6-1, with 9 nucleotides matching TRBD1. Germline V gives CDR1 MNHNS, CDR2 SASEGT. J was trimmed by 5 bases and V by 2 bases; bases with no gene match: 6. The CDR3 has 15 residues. Written as DNA, the CDR3 is TGTGCCAGCAGTGAATTTACAGGGGGCACTTATGGCTACACCTTC. Encoded protein: CASSEFTGGTYGYTF.

The rearrangement links TRBV7-8 to TRBJ2-1, with 13 nucleotides matching TRBD2. The V gene's germline CDR1 is SGHVS and CDR2 FQNEAQ. The V gene end was trimmed by 2 bases and the J gene end by 9 bases; junction bases not matched to a gene: 19. This CDR3 is 20 amino acids long. The CDR3: CASSLPSLAGGLGAASEQFF. CDR3 nucleotides: TGTGCCAGCAGCTTACCCTCACTAGCGGGGGGGCTAGGAGCCGCCTCTGAGCAGTTCTTC.

The J gene is TRBJ1-3, the V gene TRBV9; D is perhaps TRBD1 (6 bases). The CDR3 extends over 15 amino acids. The germline V gene encodes CDR1 SGDLS and CDR2 YYNGEE. The V and J ends lost 2 bases and 2 bases respectively, with 11 bases between them. As DNA, the CDR3 is TGTGCCAGCAGCGTGGGTCGGACAGCTGGAAACACCATATATTTT. Translation: CASSVGRTAGNTIYF.

V and J are TRBV7-9 and TRBJ1-1; D not certain. Per germline, CDR1 SEHNR and CDR2 FQNEAQ (reference sequence). CDR3 size: 13 residues. V lost 8 bases, J lost 0 bases, and 10 bases lay in between. The CDR3 sequence is CASGERVNTEAFF. Written as DNA, the CDR3 is TGTGCCAGCGGCGAGCGGGTGAACACTGAAGCTTTCTTT. Filled out from reference TRBV7-9 and TRBJ1-1, the complete variable domain reads DTGVSQNPRHKITKRGQNVTFRCDPISEHNRLYWYRQTLGQGPEFLTYFQNEAQLEKSRLLSDRFSAERPKGSFSTLEIQRTEQGDSAMYLCASGERVNTEAFFGQGTRLTVV.

The V gene is TRBV7-9, the J gene TRBJ1-5, with D maybe TRBD1 (5 bases). Germline V gene sequence: CDR1 SEHNR, CDR2 FQNEAQ (reference sequence). The CDR3 runs 16 residues. Trimming took 1 base from V and 0 from J, leaving 10 bases between them. The CDR3 region has the DNA TGTGCCAGCAGCTTAGACGGGGGTAATAGCAATCAGCCCCAGCATTTT. It yields the protein CASSLDGGNSNQPQHF.

This chain joins TRBV18 and TRBJ2-4; 8 bases line up with TRBD1. V lost 9 bases and J lost 6; bases outside the gene matches: 7. The CDR3 runs 13 residues. Germline V gene data show CDR1 as KGHSH and CDR2 as LQKENI. The CDR3 region has the DNA TGTGCCAGTACTACAGGGGGTCTAAACATTCAGTACTTC. Its protein product is CASTTGGLNIQYF.